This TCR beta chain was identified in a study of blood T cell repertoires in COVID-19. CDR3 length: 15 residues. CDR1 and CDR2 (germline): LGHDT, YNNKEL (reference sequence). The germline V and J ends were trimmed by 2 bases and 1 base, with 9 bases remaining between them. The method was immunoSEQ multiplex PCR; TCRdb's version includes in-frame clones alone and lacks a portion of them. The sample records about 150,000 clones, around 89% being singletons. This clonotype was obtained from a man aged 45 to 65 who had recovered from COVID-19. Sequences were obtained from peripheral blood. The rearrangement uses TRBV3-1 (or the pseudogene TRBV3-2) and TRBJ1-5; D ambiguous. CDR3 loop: CASSQTVISNQPQHF. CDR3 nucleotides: TGTGCCAGCAGCCAAACTGTTATCAGCAATCAGCCCCAGCATTTT.